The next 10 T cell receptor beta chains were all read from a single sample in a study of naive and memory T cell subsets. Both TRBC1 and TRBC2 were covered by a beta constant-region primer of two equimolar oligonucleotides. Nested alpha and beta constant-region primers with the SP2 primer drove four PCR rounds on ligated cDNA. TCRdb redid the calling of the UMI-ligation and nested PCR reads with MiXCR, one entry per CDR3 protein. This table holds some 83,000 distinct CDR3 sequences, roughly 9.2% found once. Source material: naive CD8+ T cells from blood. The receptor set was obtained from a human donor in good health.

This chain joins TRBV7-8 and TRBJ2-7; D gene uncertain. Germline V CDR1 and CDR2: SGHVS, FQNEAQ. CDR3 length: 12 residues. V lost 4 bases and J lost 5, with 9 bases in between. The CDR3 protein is CASSSMDDEQYF. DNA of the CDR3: TGTGCCAGCAGCTCGATGGATGACGAGCAGTACTTC. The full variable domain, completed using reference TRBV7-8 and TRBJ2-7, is GAGVSQSPRYKVAKRGQDVALRCDPISGHVSLFWYQQALGQGPEFLTYFQNEAQLDKSGLPSDRFFAERPEGSVSTLKIQRTQQEDSAVYLCASSSMDDEQYFGPGTRLTVT.

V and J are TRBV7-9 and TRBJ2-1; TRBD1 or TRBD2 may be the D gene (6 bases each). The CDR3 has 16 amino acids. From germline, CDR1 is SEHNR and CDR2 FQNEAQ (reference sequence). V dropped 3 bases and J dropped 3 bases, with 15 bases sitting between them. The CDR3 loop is CASSFPGAGDYNEQFF. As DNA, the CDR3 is TGTGCCAGCAGCTTCCCGGGGGCAGGGGACTACAATGAGCAGTTCTTC.

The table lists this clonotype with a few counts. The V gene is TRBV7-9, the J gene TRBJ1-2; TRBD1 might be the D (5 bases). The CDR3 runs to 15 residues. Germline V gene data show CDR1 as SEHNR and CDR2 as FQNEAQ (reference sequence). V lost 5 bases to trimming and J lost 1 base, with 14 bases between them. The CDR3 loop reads CASSIPDTCNYGYTF. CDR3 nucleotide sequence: TGTGCCAGCAGCATCCCGGACACTTGTAACTATGGCTACACCTTC. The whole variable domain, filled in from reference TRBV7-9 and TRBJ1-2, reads DTGVSQNPRHKITKRGQNVTFRCDPISEHNRLYWYRQTLGQGPEFLTYFQNEAQLEKSRLLSDRFSAERPKGSFSTLEIQRTEQGDSAMYLCASSIPDTCNYGYTFGSGTRLTVV.

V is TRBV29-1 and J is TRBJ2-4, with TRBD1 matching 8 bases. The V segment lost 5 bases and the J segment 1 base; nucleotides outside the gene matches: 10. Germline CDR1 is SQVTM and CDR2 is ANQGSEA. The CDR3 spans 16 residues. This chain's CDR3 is CSVSGGEGMAKNIQYF. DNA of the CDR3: TGCAGCGTTTCAGGGGGCGAGGGGATGGCCAAAAACATTCAGTACTTC.

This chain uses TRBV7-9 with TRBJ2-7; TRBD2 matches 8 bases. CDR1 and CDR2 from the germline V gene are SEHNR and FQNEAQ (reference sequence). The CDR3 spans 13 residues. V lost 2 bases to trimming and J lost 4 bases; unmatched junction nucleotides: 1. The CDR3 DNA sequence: TGTGCCAGCAGCTTAACTAGCGGTTACGAGCAGTACTTC. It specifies CASSLTSGYEQYF.

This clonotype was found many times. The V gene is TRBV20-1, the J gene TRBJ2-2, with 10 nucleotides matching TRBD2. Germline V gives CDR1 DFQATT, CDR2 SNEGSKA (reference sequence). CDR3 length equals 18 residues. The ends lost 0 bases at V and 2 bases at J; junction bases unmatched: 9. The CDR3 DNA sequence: TGCAGTGCTAGAGATCTGGCTAGCGGGAGTGTCAACACCGGGGAGCTGTTTTTT. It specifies CSARDLASGSVNTGELFF.

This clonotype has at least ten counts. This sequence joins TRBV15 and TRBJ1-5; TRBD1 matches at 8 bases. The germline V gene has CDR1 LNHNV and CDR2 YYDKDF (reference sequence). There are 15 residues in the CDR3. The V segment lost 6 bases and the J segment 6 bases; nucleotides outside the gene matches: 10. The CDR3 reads CATSPVQGAGQPQHF. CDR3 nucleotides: TGTGCCACCAGTCCCGTCCAGGGGGCGGGTCAGCCCCAGCATTTT.

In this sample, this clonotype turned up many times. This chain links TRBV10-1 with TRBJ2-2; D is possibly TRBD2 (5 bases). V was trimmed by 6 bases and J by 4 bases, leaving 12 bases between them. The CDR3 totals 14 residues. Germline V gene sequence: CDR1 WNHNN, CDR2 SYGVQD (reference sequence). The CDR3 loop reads CASRPGYSTGELFF. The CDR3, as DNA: TGCGCCAGCAGACCGGGATACTCCACCGGGGAGCTGTTTTTT.

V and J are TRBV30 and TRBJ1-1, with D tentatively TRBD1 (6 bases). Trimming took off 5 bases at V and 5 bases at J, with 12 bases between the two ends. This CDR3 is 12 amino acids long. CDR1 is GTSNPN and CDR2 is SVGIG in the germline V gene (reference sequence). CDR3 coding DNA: TGTGCCTGGTTACAGGGAGTGACTGAAGCTTTCTTT. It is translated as CAWLQGVTEAFF. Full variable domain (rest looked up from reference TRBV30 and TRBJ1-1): SQTIHQWPATLVQPVGSPLSLECTVEGTSNPNLYWYRQAAGRGLQLLFYSVGIGQISSEVPQNLSASRPQDRQFILSSKKLLLSDSGFYLCAWLQGVTEAFFGQGTRLTVV.

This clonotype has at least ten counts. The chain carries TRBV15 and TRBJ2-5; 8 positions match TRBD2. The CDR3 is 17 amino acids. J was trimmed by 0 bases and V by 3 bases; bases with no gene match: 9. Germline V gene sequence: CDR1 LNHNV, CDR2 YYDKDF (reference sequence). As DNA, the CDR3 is TGTGCCACCAGCAGGACCGGACTAGCTGAGTACCAAGAGACCCAGTACTTC. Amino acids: CATSRTGLAEYQETQYF. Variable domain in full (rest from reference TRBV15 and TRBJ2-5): DAMVIQNPRYQVTQFGKPVTLSCSQTLNHNVMYWYQQKSSQAPKLLFHYYDKDFNNEADTPDNFQSRRPNTSFCFLDIRSPGLGDTAMYLCATSRTGLAEYQETQYFGPGTRLLVL.